What follows is one TCR beta chain and its context. The CDR3 is 14 residues long. V dropped 5 bases and J dropped 1 base, with 10 bases sitting between them. CDR1 and CDR2 (germline): SGHAT, FQNNGV. Assay used: immunoSEQ multiplex PCR; TCRdb lists only in-frame clones, some missing. The sample records roughly 70,000 clones, 87% being singletons. The data belong to a study of OX40 agonist ivuxolimab in advanced cancers. The chain carries TRBV11-2 and TRBJ2-3; D is possibly TRBD1 or TRBD2 (5 bases each). The TCR was taken from an adult with an advanced solid tumor such as melanoma, head and neck, liver or kidney cancer. The sequencing used CD4+ or CD8+ T cells sorted from blood, collected in a trial of the OX40 agonist ivuxolimab. The DNA for the CDR3 is TGTGCCAGCAGCCCCGGGACGGGCACAGATACGCAGTATTTT. Protein product: CASSPGTGTDTQYF.